What follows are 26 T cell receptor beta chains derived from one specimen sequenced in a study of blood T cell repertoires in COVID-19. The repertoire was sequenced with immunoSEQ multiplex PCR; TCRdb's copy has only in-frame clones and lacks some. The sample contains around 250,000 clones, around 90% of which appear only once. Sequencing used peripheral blood. These receptors were collected from a woman in her 40s who had recovered from COVID-19.

This clone was seen once. The genes are TRBV6-1 and TRBJ1-4; the match to TRBD1 covers 7 bases. The CDR3 is made up of 15 amino acids. Unmatched junction bases numbered 3, after V lost 2 bases and J lost 3 bases. Germline V gene sequence: CDR1 MNHNS, CDR2 SASEGT. CDR3 nucleotide sequence: TGTGCCAGCAGTGAACTTGGGACAGCTAATGAAAAACTGTTTTTT. This codes for CASSELGTANEKLFF.

This chain joins TRBV5-6 and TRBJ2-3; 9 positions agree with TRBD2. With 4 bases clipped from V and 5 bases from J, the junction kept 5 bases outside the gene matches. The CDR3 has 14 residues. Per the germline V gene, CDR1 is SGHDT and CDR2 is YYEEEE. CDR3 in amino acids: CASSRTSVGDTQYF. CDR3 in DNA: TGTGCCAGCAGCCGGACTAGCGTCGGAGATACGCAGTATTTT.

The chain carries TRBV21-1 and TRBJ2-1; TRBD2 is the table's D call, not checked against the DNA. TRBV21-1 is listed as a pseudogene. This CDR3 contains 14 residues. CDR3 nucleotides: TGTGCCAGCAAACTAGGTGGAGTGCAATATGAGCAGTTCTTC. This codes for CASKLGGVQYEQFF.

The V call is TRBV4-2, the J call TRBJ2-7; 7 bases match TRBD2. Germline V gene lookup returns CDR1 LGHNA and CDR2 YNFKEQ. The CDR3 extends over 15 amino acids. Trimming removed 1 base from V and 2 bases from J; junction bases left unmatched: 5. The CDR3 DNA follows: TGTGCCAGCAGCCAAGGGGTAGCGGGTACCTACGAGCAGTACTTC. This translates into CASSQGVAGTYEQYF.

V and J are TRBV7-2 and TRBJ2-2; TRBD2 is a possible D gene (6 bases). The CDR3 has 15 residues. The germline gives CDR1 SGHTA, CDR2 FQGNSA. V was clipped by 5 bases and J by 4 bases, with 14 bases between them. CDR3 DNA sequence: TGTGCCAGCAGCGCCCTGACTAGGGCCACCGGGGAGCTGTTTTTT. As protein: CASSALTRATGELFF.

The V and J genes are TRBV6-1 and TRBJ2-3; D gene uncertain. The CDR3 loop spans 14 amino acids. Trimming removed 1 base from V and 2 bases from J, with 7 bases in between. CDR1 and CDR2 (germline): MNHNS, SASEGT. CDR3 bases: TGTGCCAGCAGTGAAGGGCAACACACAGATACGCAGTATTTT. Its translation: CASSEGQHTDTQYF.

On this clone: This specimen includes other DNA sequences encoding the same CDR3. The chain is built from TRBV12-3 or TRBV12-4 and TRBJ2-7, with 9 bases that match TRBD2. V shed 6 bases, J shed 3 bases, and the junction held 3 bases outside the gene matches. This CDR3 is built from 13 residues. The CDR3 bases are TGTGCCAGCAGGGCGGGGGGGAGCTACGAGCAGTACTTC. It specifies CASRAGGSYEQYF.

The rearrangement joins TRBV3-1 (or the pseudogene TRBV3-2) to TRBJ2-3, with 9 bases matching TRBD2. The CDR3 spans 18 residues. Germline V lookup: CDR1 LGHDT, CDR2 YNNKEL (reference sequence). V was pared by 3 bases and J by 1 base, with 11 bases of the junction left unmatched. The CDR3 coding sequence is TGTGCCAGCAGCCATCAAGCGGGAGGCCGGGGTGGCACAGATACGCAGTATTTT. Translating it yields CASSHQAGGRGGTDTQYF.

The chain links TRBV30 to TRBJ2-5; a weak D match, TRBD1 (7 bases). Germline CDR1 GTSNPN, CDR2 SVGIG (reference sequence). CDR3 size: 15 residues. V was clipped by 1 base and J by 1 base, with 13 bases between them. The CDR3 region is CAWSAGQGGQETQYF. The CDR3 DNA reads TGTGCCTGGAGTGCTGGGCAGGGGGGCCAAGAGACCCAGTACTTC.

The rearrangement links TRBV12-2 to TRBJ2-7; TRBD2 is taken as the D call from the table, unchecked against the DNA. TRBV12-2 is designated a pseudogene. This CDR3 spans 17 amino acids. In DNA form, the CDR3 reads TGTGCAAGTCGCTTAGGAGTGGGTCTAGCGGGAGCCTACGAGCAGTACTTC. It translates to CASRLGVGLAGAYEQYF.

The chain combines TRBV29-1 with TRBJ2-3; tentative D call: TRBD2 (5 bases). Germline V lookup: CDR1 SQVTM, CDR2 ANQGSEA. Between the trimmed V and J ends, which lost 8 bases and 4 bases, there was a span of 19 bases. This CDR3 contains 14 residues. As DNA, the CDR3 is TGCAGCTTCCCGCATAATACCGGGGCAGATACGCAGTATTTT. Protein product: CSFPHNTGADTQYF.

The V call is TRBV28, the J call TRBJ2-5; D possibly corresponds to TRBD1 (6 bases). Per the germline V gene, CDR1 is MDHEN and CDR2 is SYDVKM. V lost 5 bases to trimming and J lost 7 bases, with 11 bases between them. This CDR3 is built from 12 residues. CDR3 sequence (DNA): TGTGCCAGCAGTGCCGGGACATCGACCCAGTACTTC. Its protein product is CASSAGTSTQYF.

The chain employs TRBV10-3 and TRBJ2-1; D gene uncertain. Between the trimmed V and J ends, which lost 6 bases and 2 bases, there was a span of 2 bases. This CDR3 comprises 11 residues. Germline assignment: CDR1 ENHRY and CDR2 SYGVKD. The CDR3: CAISTYNEQFF. The DNA of the CDR3 is TGTGCCATCAGCACCTACAATGAGCAGTTCTTC.

This clone showed up just a few times. A much bigger clone sits one base away, suggesting this may be a read error. CDR3 protein: CASSHPGQGNTEAFF. In DNA, the CDR3 is TGTGCCAGCAGCCACCCGGGACAGGGGAACACTGAAGCTTTCTTT. V gene TRBV4-2 combines with J gene TRBJ1-1; 9 bases align to TRBD1. Germline trimming cut 3 bases from V and 1 base from J; bases unmatched to any gene: 3. Germline V lookup: CDR1 LGHNA, CDR2 YNFKEQ. The CDR3 is made up of 15 amino acids.

This clone has a single count. V is TRBV3-1 (or the pseudogene TRBV3-2) and J is TRBJ1-6; 8 nucleotides align to TRBD1. The germline V gene has CDR1 LGHDT and CDR2 YNNKEL (reference sequence). CDR3 size: 15 residues. V shed 5 bases, J shed 12 bases, and the junction held 12 bases outside the gene matches. The CDR3 bases are TGTGCCAGCAGCGCAGGACAGGGTTGGGAGGAACCCCTCCACTTT. Amino acids: CASSAGQGWEEPLHF.

This clone was recorded a few times. J is TRBJ1-2 and V is TRBV3-1 (or the pseudogene TRBV3-2), with D tentatively TRBD1 (5 bases). Germline V CDR1 and CDR2: LGHDT, YNNKEL (reference sequence). This CDR3 region has 13 residues. V lost 1 base to trimming and J lost 6 bases, with 9 bases between them. The CDR3 spells CASSQGGANGYTF. In DNA form, the CDR3 reads TGTGCCAGCAGCCAAGGGGGCGCGAATGGCTACACCTTC.

This chain uses TRBV5-6 with TRBJ2-7; TRBD2 matches at 9 bases. This CDR3 contains 17 residues. Looked up from germline, CDR1 is SGHDT and CDR2 is YYEEEE. Trimming removed 4 bases from V and 0 bases from J; junction bases left unmatched: 11. As DNA, the CDR3 is TGTGCCAGCAGCCGACGGACTAGCGAACCCGACTCCTACGAGCAGTACTTC. Its translation is CASSRRTSEPDSYEQYF.

This clone has only a few counts. The chain recombines TRBV7-9 with TRBJ2-3; D is undetermined. Between the trimmed V and J ends, which lost 1 base and 2 bases, there was a span of 7 bases. This CDR3 region has 14 residues. Germline CDR1 SEHNR, CDR2 FQNEAQ (reference sequence). Written as DNA, the CDR3 is TGTGCCAGCAGCTTAGGACTGATCACAGATACGCAGTATTTT. It translates to CASSLGLITDTQYF.

This chain connects TRBV5-8 to TRBJ2-3, with 8 bases identical to TRBD2. Trimming at V came to 1 base and at J to 7 bases, leaving 14 bases not matched to a gene. This CDR3 spans 17 amino acids. CDR1 is SGHTS and CDR2 is YDEGEE in the germline V gene. CDR3 nucleotide sequence: TGTGCCAGCAGCTTGTATGTTTCGAGCGGGAGCCCCAATACGCAGTATTTT. Translation gives CASSLYVSSGSPNTQYF.

J is TRBJ1-1 and V is TRBV6-1; unclear D gene. With 2 bases removed from V and 1 base from J, the gap between germline ends came to 20 bases. The CDR3 extends over 18 amino acids. CDR1 MNHNS and CDR2 SASEGT come from the germline V gene. The CDR3 sequence: CASSELGRPGEWNTEAFF. CDR3 nucleotide sequence: TGTGCCAGCAGTGAATTAGGTCGGCCGGGTGAGTGGAACACTGAAGCTTTCTTT.

The rearrangement links TRBV5-1 to TRBJ1-1, with a weak D call TRBD1 (5 bases). Germline CDR1 is SGHRS and CDR2 is YFSETQ. V lost 4 bases and J lost 6, with 16 bases in between. The CDR3 covers 14 residues. The CDR3 sequence is CASSPRALVAEAFF. The CDR3 bases are TGCGCCAGCAGCCCCAGGGCTTTAGTTGCTGAAGCTTTCTTT.

The J gene is TRBJ1-2, the V gene TRBV6-6; possibly TRBD1 for D (6 bases). Deletions cut 5 bases from V and 1 base from J, with 23 bases between. The CDR3 length is 18 residues. Germline V gene data show CDR1 as MNHNY and CDR2 as SVGAGI (reference sequence). CDR3 sequence reads: CASSLPSGTLRRNYGYTF. The CDR3 DNA follows: TGTGCCAGCAGTCTGCCGTCCGGGACACTTCGTCGTAACTATGGCTACACCTTC.

There are a few counts of this clone. The chain uses TRBV4-1 and TRBJ2-1, with 10 bases aligning to TRBD2. V lost 0 bases and J lost 9; bases outside the gene matches: 11. The CDR3 length is 17 residues. Germline V CDR1 and CDR2: MGHRA, YSYEKL. The CDR3 is CASSQEAPGLAPFEQFF. In DNA, the CDR3 is TGCGCCAGCAGCCAAGAAGCCCCGGGACTAGCGCCCTTTGAGCAGTTCTTC.

This chain's CDR3 is CASRAGLAGVETQYF. CDR3 DNA sequence: TGTGCCAGCAGGGCGGGACTAGCGGGAGTAGAGACCCAGTACTTC. The chain uses TRBV2 and TRBJ2-5; 14 bases match TRBD2. Looked up from germline, CDR1 is SNHLY and CDR2 is FYNNEI. J was trimmed by 4 bases and V by 6 bases; bases with no gene match: 4. The CDR3 extends over 15 amino acids.

This rearrangement joins TRBV6-5 to TRBJ2-1; 7 bases line up with TRBD2. The CDR3 runs to 15 residues. Germline-derived CDR1 and CDR2 are MNHEY and SVGAGI. J was trimmed by 4 bases and V by 2 bases; bases with no gene match: 5. The chain's CDR3 is CASSYNSGQYNEQFF. In DNA form, the CDR3 reads TGTGCCAGCAGTTACAATAGCGGGCAATACAATGAGCAGTTCTTC.

The V call is TRBV29-1, the J call TRBJ1-2; 8 nucleotides align to TRBD1. CDR3 length equals 14 residues. V shed 3 bases and J 5 bases; nucleotides not matched to a gene: 8. The V gene's germline CDR1 is SQVTM and CDR2 ANQGSEA. The CDR3 is CSVEADREEYGYTF. The CDR3 nucleotides are TGCAGCGTTGAGGCGGACAGGGAGGAATATGGCTACACCTTC.